These T cell receptor beta chains were read from a single sample in a study of blood T cell repertoires in COVID-19. The method was immunoSEQ multiplex PCR; TCRdb's version includes in-frame clones alone and lacks a portion of them. The data contain approximately 240,000 clones, 87% of them singletons. Sequenced sample: PBMCs or T cells enriched from blood (not recorded which). These TCRs come from a woman aged 30 to 39 with acute COVID-19. Both conserved end residues are part of each CDR3. A D gene is named only where the DNA matches it firmly. The size field is filled for only some rows; it gives once, few, many or a size class.

J | V | size | D | CDR3 | DNA
TRBJ1-5 | TRBV30 | NA | TRBD1 | CAWSSGWGGQDNQPQHF | TGTGCCTGGAGTAGTGGGTGGGGGGGACAGGACAATCAGCCCCAGCATTTT
TRBJ1-2 | TRBV7-3 | once | TRBD1 | CASSPEADRGGYGYTF | TGTGCCAGCAGCCCGGAAGCGGACAGGGGGGGTTATGGCTACACCTTC
TRBJ1-2 | TRBV2 | NA | NA | CASSERTGLGYGYTF | TGTGCCAGCAGTGAACGTACAGGGTTGGGCTATGGCTACACCTTC
TRBJ2-7 | TRBV20-1 | NA | NA | CSASVSGEQYF | TGCAGTGCTTCGGTCTCGGGGGAGCAGTACTTC
TRBJ2-1 | TRBV6-2/TRBV6-3 | NA | TRBD1 | CASSYRGQGQFF | TGTGCCAGCAGTTACAGGGGGCAGGGGCAGTTCTTC
TRBJ1-6 | TRBV7-9 | NA | NA | CASSSASSGSPLHF | TGTGCCAGCAGCTCCGCCTCCTCGGGGTCACCCCTCCACTTT
TRBJ2-1 | TRBV18 | NA | TRBD2 | CASSPTSGYYNEQFF | TGTGCCAGCTCACCGACTAGCGGGTATTACAATGAGCAGTTCTTC
TRBJ1-6 | TRBV4-3 | medium-sized | NA | CASSQDLPQGTGLYPNSPLHF | TGCGCCAGCAGCCAAGATCTCCCACAGGGAACGGGCCTATACCCTAATTCACCCCTCCACTTT
TRBJ2-3 | TRBV4-3 | NA | TRBD2 | CASSQELAGGADTQYF | TGCGCCAGCAGCCAAGAACTAGCGGGAGGCGCAGATACGCAGTATTTT
TRBJ1-1 | TRBV19 | NA | TRBD1 | CASSTGQGIKAFF | TGTGCCAGTAGTACGGGACAGGGGATCAAAGCTTTCTTT
TRBJ2-5 | TRBV11-2 | NA | TRBD2 | CASSLRSAAGGQETQYF | TGTGCCAGCAGCTTAAGAAGTGCAGCGGGGGGCCAAGAGACCCAGTACTTC
TRBJ1-5 | TRBV30 | NA | NA | CAWSEGNNQPQHF | TGTGCCTGGTCCGAGGGTAACAATCAGCCCCAGCATTTT
TRBJ1-5 | TRBV5-4 | NA | NA | CASSLAKEGPQHF | TGTGCCAGCAGCTTGGCCAAGGAGGGGCCCCAGCATTTT
TRBJ2-1 | TRBV2 | NA | NA | CASKWQGPHNEQFF | TGTGCCAGCAAATGGCAGGGGCCTCACAATGAGCAGTTCTTC
TRBJ2-3 | TRBV7-6 | NA | NA | CASSLASRLDTDTQYF | TGTGCCAGCAGCTTAGCGTCGCGGCTAGACACAGATACGCAGTATTTT
TRBJ1-2 | TRBV5-4 | NA | TRBD1 | CASSWGDSLNYGYTF | TGTGCCAGCAGCTGGGGGGACAGCCTTAACTATGGCTACACCTTC
TRBJ2-4 | TRBV10-1 | few | NA | CASRIEENIQYF | TGCGCCAGCAGAATCGAGGAAAACATTCAGTACTTC
TRBJ1-1 | TRBV7-9 | NA | TRBD1 | CASSRDRGNTEAFF | TGTGCCAGCAGCCGCGACAGGGGGAACACTGAAGCTTTCTTT
TRBJ1-5 | TRBV3-1/TRBV3-2 | NA | NA | CASSQLGSNQPQHF | TGTGCCAGCAGCCAACTCGGTAGCAATCAGCCCCAGCATTTT
TRBJ1-5 | TRBV6-9 | NA | NA | CASSYQLRSQFNQPQHF | TGTGCCAGCAGTTATCAGTTAAGGAGCCAGTTTAATCAGCCCCAGCATTTT
TRBJ2-1 | TRBV11-3 | NA | TRBD2 | CASSLGSGRVNEQFF | TGTGCCAGCAGCTTAGGTAGCGGGAGGGTCAATGAGCAGTTCTTC
TRBJ2-1 | TRBV27 | NA | TRBD2 | CASSRGLAGEQFF | TGTGCCAGCAGTAGGGGACTAGCAGGTGAGCAGTTCTTC
TRBJ2-1 | TRBV19 | NA | TRBD1 | CASRDRENDEQFF | TGTGCCAGTAGGGACAGGGAGAACGATGAGCAGTTCTTC
TRBJ2-3 | TRBV29-1 | NA | TRBD2 | CSVAAGGGTDTQYF | TGCAGCGTTGCCGCGGGGGGGGGCACAGATACGCAGTATTTT
TRBJ2-7 | TRBV2 | NA | NA | CASSESFGRYEQYF | TGTGCCAGCAGTGAATCGTTTGGGCGCTACGAGCAGTACTTC
TRBJ2-1 | TRBV11-2 | NA | NA | CASSLSYEQFF | TGTGCCAGCAGCTTATCCTATGAGCAGTTCTTC
TRBJ1-6 | TRBV11-3 | NA | NA | CASSSGQIPKDNSPLHF | TGTGCCAGCAGCTCTGGACAGATACCGAAAGATAATTCACCCCTCCACTTT
TRBJ2-3 | TRBV3-1/TRBV3-2 | NA | TRBD1 | CASSPGQGSFPDTQYF | TGTGCCAGCAGCCCTGGACAGGGGAGTTTCCCAGATACGCAGTATTTT
TRBJ1-2 | TRBV3-1/TRBV3-2 | NA | NA | CASSQDRGIYGYTF | TGTGCCAGCAGCCAAGATCGGGGAATATATGGCTACACCTTC
TRBJ1-1 | TRBV19 | NA | TRBD1 | CASSDREDTEAFF | TGTGCCAGTAGTGACAGGGAAGACACTGAAGCTTTCTTT
TRBJ1-6 | TRBV4-2 | NA | TRBD1 | CASMGQGAGSYNSPLHF | TGTGCCAGCATGGGACAGGGGGCAGGATCCTATAATTCACCCCTCCACTTT
TRBJ2-7 | TRBV9 | NA | NA | CASSVDQGGYEQYF | TGTGCCAGCAGCGTAGACCAGGGTGGCTACGAGCAGTACTTC